This is a list of T cell receptor beta chains from one sample in a study of cytomegalovirus exposure and HLA in healthy donors. Some clones are missing from TCRdb's copy, which holds only in-frame ones; the method was immunoSEQ multiplex PCR. The sample has 150,000 to 200,000 clones; around three quarters are singletons. The sequenced sample consisted of PBMCs. The source of these receptors is a woman between 40 and 55 years old in good health and CMV-seronegative. CDR3s include the opening cysteine and the closing phenylalanine or tryptophan. D genes are given only for firm matches. Rows give clone size only sometimes, using once, few, many, or a class for an expanded clone.

v_gene: TRBV19
d_gene: .
abundance: .
j_gene: TRBJ1-1
CDR3aa: CASSRGGMGNTEAFF
CDR3nt: TGTGCCAGTAGTCGAGGGGGTATGGGTAACACTGAAGCTTTCTTT

v_gene: TRBV18
d_gene: TRBD2
abundance: .
j_gene: TRBJ2-1
CDR3aa: CASSPQRETYNEQFF
CDR3nt: TGTGCCAGCTCACCCCAGCGGGAAACCTACAATGAGCAGTTCTTC

v_gene: TRBV11-3
d_gene: TRBD2
abundance: few
j_gene: TRBJ2-3
CDR3aa: CATSRGGYTDTQYF
CDR3nt: TGTGCCACTAGCCGGGGGGGTTACACAGATACGCAGTATTTT

v_gene: TRBV28
d_gene: TRBD2
abundance: .
j_gene: TRBJ2-7
CDR3aa: CASSLYLAGGAYEQYF
CDR3nt: TGTGCCAGCAGTTTATATCTAGCGGGAGGGGCCTACGAGCAGTACTTC

v_gene: TRBV9
d_gene: TRBD2
abundance: .
j_gene: TRBJ2-2
CDR3aa: CASSVGLAGGNTGELFF
CDR3nt: TGTGCCAGCAGCGTAGGACTAGCGGGGGGGAACACCGGGGAGCTGTTTTTT

v_gene: TRBV5-1
d_gene: TRBD1
abundance: .
j_gene: TRBJ1-4
CDR3aa: CASSWGQGVEKLFF
CDR3nt: TGCGCCAGCAGCTGGGGACAGGGGGTTGAAAAACTGTTTTTT

v_gene: TRBV6-1
d_gene: .
abundance: few
j_gene: TRBJ2-6
CDR3aa: CASSGQFLSGANVLTF
CDR3nt: TGTGCCAGCAGTGGACAGTTTCTCTCTGGGGCCAACGTCCTGACTTTC

v_gene: TRBV4-2
d_gene: TRBD1
abundance: few
j_gene: TRBJ1-4
CDR3aa: CASSQEEGDREEEKLFF
CDR3nt: TGTGCCAGCAGCCAAGAGGAAGGGGACAGGGAGGAAGAAAAACTGTTTTTT

v_gene: TRBV29-1
d_gene: TRBD2
abundance: .
j_gene: TRBJ2-2
CDR3aa: CSARGLDKTGELFF
CDR3nt: TGCAGCGCTAGGGGACTAGATAAGACCGGGGAGCTGTTTTTT

v_gene: TRBV19
d_gene: TRBD1
abundance: once
j_gene: TRBJ1-1
CDR3aa: CASHGQGWTEAFF
CDR3nt: TGTGCCAGCCACGGACAGGGGTGGACTGAAGCTTTCTTT

v_gene: TRBV2
d_gene: .
abundance: .
j_gene: TRBJ2-3
CDR3aa: CASGADPNTDTQYF
CDR3nt: TGTGCCAGCGGAGCGGACCCTAACACAGATACGCAGTATTTT

v_gene: TRBV7-6
d_gene: TRBD2
abundance: .
j_gene: TRBJ2-7
CDR3aa: CASSLAPGLAGGSWAEQYF
CDR3nt: TGTGCCAGCAGCTTAGCGCCGGGACTAGCGGGAGGATCGTGGGCCGAGCAGTACTTC

v_gene: TRBV19
d_gene: TRBD1
abundance: .
j_gene: TRBJ2-2
CDR3aa: CASSDRGLTGELFF
CDR3nt: TGTGCCAGTAGTGATAGGGGGCTCACCGGGGAGCTGTTTTTT

v_gene: TRBV5-6
d_gene: TRBD1
abundance: .
j_gene: TRBJ1-5
CDR3aa: CASSLRQGGNQPQHF
CDR3nt: TGTGCCAGCAGCTTGAGACAGGGAGGCAATCAGCCCCAGCATTTT

v_gene: TRBV4-1
d_gene: .
abundance: once
j_gene: TRBJ2-2
CDR3aa: CASSQDTRDAYNAGELFF
CDR3nt: TGCGCCAGCAGCCAAGATACTAGGGATGCGTATAACGCCGGGGAGCTGTTTTTT

v_gene: TRBV9
d_gene: .
abundance: .
j_gene: TRBJ1-5
CDR3aa: CASSVEPNSGQPQHF
CDR3nt: TGTGCCAGCAGCGTAGAGCCGAATTCAGGTCAGCCCCAGCATTTT

v_gene: TRBV5-1
d_gene: TRBD2
abundance: .
j_gene: TRBJ2-2
CDR3aa: CASSPGLAAGELFF
CDR3nt: TGCGCCAGCAGCCCGGGACTAGCGGCCGGGGAGCTGTTTTTT

v_gene: TRBV5-1
d_gene: .
abundance: few
j_gene: TRBJ2-3
CDR3aa: CASSFTGLLRDTQYF
CDR3nt: TGCGCCAGCAGCTTTACAGGCCTACTTAGAGATACGCAGTATTTT

v_gene: TRBV5-6
d_gene: TRBD2
abundance: .
j_gene: TRBJ2-1
CDR3aa: CASSLSGANEQFF
CDR3nt: TGTGCCAGCAGCTTGAGCGGGGCCAATGAGCAGTTCTTC

v_gene: TRBV29-1
d_gene: .
abundance: .
j_gene: TRBJ2-1
CDR3aa: CSADRQPNEQFF
CDR3nt: TGCAGCGCCGACAGACAACCCAATGAGCAGTTCTTC

v_gene: TRBV19
d_gene: TRBD2
abundance: .
j_gene: TRBJ2-2
CDR3aa: CASSPSGSPTGELFF
CDR3nt: TGTGCCAGTAGTCCTAGCGGGAGCCCGACCGGGGAGCTGTTTTTT

v_gene: TRBV27
d_gene: TRBD1
abundance: .
j_gene: TRBJ2-1
CDR3aa: CASSLTSTGANEQFF
CDR3nt: TGTGCCAGCAGTTTGACGTCGACAGGGGCCAATGAGCAGTTCTTC

v_gene: TRBV9
d_gene: .
abundance: .
j_gene: TRBJ2-2
CDR3aa: CASSVEYGELFF
CDR3nt: TGTGCCAGCAGCGTCGAGTACGGGGAGCTGTTTTTT

v_gene: TRBV5-6
d_gene: TRBD1
abundance: few
j_gene: TRBJ1-1
CDR3aa: CASSLVDREAFF
CDR3nt: TGTGCCAGCAGCTTGGTGGACAGGGAAGCTTTCTTT